These 21 T cell receptor beta chains were all obtained from the same sample, sequenced in a study of T cells in Graves' hyperthyroidism and ophthalmopathy. TCR beta CDR3 regions were amplified from RNA. First-round RT-PCR with HTBI primers amplified the TCR CDR3 region. TCRdb recomputed calls from the multiplex PCR reads with MiXCR, one row per CDR3 protein. The sample yields under 350,000 distinct CDR3 sequences, around 15% seen once. The sample taken for sequencing was blood. The origin of the receptors is a woman aged 40 to 50 with Graves' hyperthyroidism.

This rearrangement joins TRBV7-9 to TRBJ2-5, with unresolved D. V shed 5 bases and J shed 5 bases, with 15 bases lying between them. Germline assignment: CDR1 SEHNR and CDR2 FQNEAQ (reference sequence). This CDR3 region has 14 residues. The CDR3 DNA is TGTGCCAGCAGCCCTCCGGCCCCTTTGGAGACCCAGTACTTC. It encodes CASSPPAPLETQYF.

This clonotype was found a few times. The J gene is TRBJ2-7, the V gene TRBV18; 11 bases fit TRBD1. The ends lost 3 bases at V and 3 bases at J; junction bases unmatched: 7. The CDR3 covers 16 residues. Germline CDR1 reads KGHSH; CDR2 reads LQKENI. The CDR3 nucleotides are TGTGCCAGCTCACCCCGGGACAGGGGGAGAGGCTACGAGCAGTACTTC. Protein product: CASSPRDRGRGYEQYF.

Comments on this clonotype: A read error may be the cause here, since a much bigger clone is one base away. CDR3 nucleotide sequence: TGCAGTGCTAGGCTGAACACTGAAGCTTTCTTT. Its protein product is CSARLNTEAFF. The rearrangement joins TRBV20-1 to TRBJ1-1; D call uncertain. The CDR3 has 11 residues. The V gene's germline CDR1 is DFQATT and CDR2 SNEGSKA (reference sequence). The germline V and J ends were trimmed by 3 bases and 0 bases, with 2 bases remaining between them.

The chain recombines TRBV2 with TRBJ1-1, with TRBD1 matching 7 bases. V shed 6 bases and J 3 bases; nucleotides not matched to a gene: 7. The germline V gene encodes CDR1 SNHLY and CDR2 FYNNEI. The CDR3 runs 14 residues. The CDR3 region has the DNA TGTGCCAGCAGAGACCAGGGGGGGGACACTGAAGCTTTCTTT. It translates to CASRDQGGDTEAFF. The complete variable domain, with remaining parts taken from reference TRBV2 and TRBJ1-1, reads EPEVTQTPSHQVTQMGQEVILRCVPISNHLYFYWYRQILGQKVEFLVSFYNNEISEKSEIFDDQFSVERPDGSNFTLKIRSTKLEDSAMYFCASRDQGGDTEAFFGQGTRLTVV.

This clonotype was observed a handful of times. The V gene is TRBV25-1, the J gene TRBJ1-2, with D hard to call. The CDR3 sequence is 14 residues long. Germline values: CDR1 MGHDK, CDR2 SYGVNS. Trimming cost V 7 bases and J 5 bases, with 17 bases left between them. The CDR3 DNA reads as TGTGCCAGCATGGAGTTGGACCGAGAATATGGCTACACCTTC. Protein: CASMELDREYGYTF.

About this clonotype: A much larger clone lies one base from this, so it may be a read error. The rearrangement uses TRBV12-3 or TRBV12-4 and TRBJ2-5; D ambiguous. This CDR3 is 12 amino acids long. The CDR3 is CASGLVSKTQYF. The CDR3 DNA sequence: TGTGCCAGCGGTTTAGTCTCTAAGACCCAGTACTTC.

CDR3 sequence (DNA): TGTGCCAGCAGCCAAGAAAGAAGGAGGGTCTCTGGAAACACCATATATTTT. This sequence encodes CASSQERRRVSGNTIYF. This chain uses TRBV4-2 with TRBJ1-3; D is unclear. V was pared by 0 bases and J by 0 bases, with 12 bases between. The CDR3 covers 17 residues. Germline V gene data show CDR1 as LGHNA and CDR2 as YNFKEQ.

This clonotype was observed at least ten times. The chain employs TRBV12-5 and TRBJ1-2, with 7 positions matching TRBD1. The CDR3 sequence is 14 residues long. Germline V CDR1 and CDR2: LGHNT, FRNRAP. V lost 3 bases, J lost 5 bases, and 6 bases stayed unmatched. In DNA, the CDR3 is TGTGCTAGTGGTTTAGGCCAGGGGGGATATGGCTACACCTTC. This encodes CASGLGQGGYGYTF. The variable domain in full, with the rest retrieved from reference TRBV12-5 and TRBJ1-2, is DARVTQTPRHKVTEMGQEVTMRCQPILGHNTVFWYRQTMMQGLELLAYFRNRAPLDDSGMPKDRFSAEMPDATLATLKIQPSEPRDSAVYFCASGLGQGGYGYTFGSGTRLTVV.

This clonotype was observed many times. This chain links TRBV6-1 with TRBJ1-5; TRBD1 aligns across 8 bases. J was trimmed by 3 bases and V by 7 bases; bases with no gene match: 5. Germline CDR1 reads MNHNS; CDR2 reads SASEGT. The CDR3 loop spans 14 amino acids. In DNA form, the CDR3 reads TGTGCCAGCAACGGACAGGGTCCCAATCAGCCCCAGCATTTT. It specifies CASNGQGPNQPQHF.

This clonotype was seen more than once but under ten times. The rearrangement uses TRBV3-1 and TRBJ2-7; D perhaps matches TRBD2 (5 bases). Germline V gene lookup returns CDR1 LGHDT and CDR2 YNNKEL (reference sequence). This CDR3 has 15 residues. V lost 4 bases, J lost 0 bases, and 13 bases lay in between. The CDR3 region is CASSPGVLYSYEQYF. The CDR3 bases are TGTGCCAGCAGCCCCGGGGTCCTCTACTCCTACGAGCAGTACTTC.

This clonotype was observed a handful of times. The gene calls are TRBV6-6 and TRBJ2-7; D is perhaps TRBD1 (5 bases). Germline loops: CDR1 MNHNY, CDR2 SVGAGI (reference sequence). The CDR3 has 15 amino acids. Trimming stripped 0 bases from V and 4 bases from J, with 13 bases between. CDR3 nucleotide sequence: TGTGCCAGCAGTTACTCAGGACAACTAAGTTACGAGCAGTACTTC. It is translated as CASSYSGQLSYEQYF.

There are many counts of this clonotype. The chain recombines TRBV7-9 with TRBJ2-7; TRBD2 aligns across 8 bases. Trimming at V came to 2 bases and at J to 2 bases, leaving 5 bases not matched to a gene. The CDR3 contains 15 residues. Per germline, CDR1 SEHNR and CDR2 FQNEAQ (reference sequence). The CDR3 DNA sequence: TGTGCCAGCAGCTTAAGCGGGGGCGGTCCCTACGAGCAGTACTTC. It specifies CASSLSGGGPYEQYF.

Ten or more counts support this clonotype. The V call is TRBV15, the J call TRBJ2-3; 10 bases map to TRBD2. The germline gives CDR1 LNHNV, CDR2 YYDKDF (reference sequence). The J segment lost 5 bases and the V segment lost 0 bases, leaving 5 bases of the junction unmatched. The CDR3 consists of 16 residues. CDR3 in amino acids: CATSRDLAGAGDTQYF. CDR3 coding DNA: TGTGCCACCAGCAGAGATCTAGCGGGGGCCGGAGATACGCAGTATTTT.

This clonotype was counted ten times or more. The chain links TRBV7-8 to TRBJ2-3; 7 bases match TRBD1. V lost 1 base and J lost 6; bases outside the gene matches: 4. The CDR3 sequence is 14 residues long. The germline gives CDR1 SGHVS, CDR2 FQNEAQ. The CDR3: CASSLGQGMDTQYF. CDR3 sequence (DNA): TGTGCCAGCAGCTTAGGACAGGGTATGGATACGCAGTATTTT.

The chain recombines TRBV20-1 with TRBJ2-3; 8 bases agree with TRBD2. V shed 6 bases, J shed 0 bases, and the junction held 5 bases outside the gene matches. CDR1 is DFQATT and CDR2 is SNEGSKA in the germline V gene (reference sequence). This CDR3 has 14 amino acids. In nucleotides, the CDR3 is TGCAGTGCAAAACTAGCGGTGAGCACAGATACGCAGTATTTT. Its protein product is CSAKLAVSTDTQYF.

This clonotype was detected many times. The gene calls are TRBV5-8 and TRBJ2-5; D is unresolved. The CDR3 consists of 13 residues. Germline values: CDR1 SGHTS, CDR2 YDEGEE. Trimming stripped 0 bases from V and 1 base from J, with 4 bases between. The DNA for the CDR3 is TGTGCCAGCAGCTTGGACAGCCAAGAGACCCAGTACTTC. This translates into CASSLDSQETQYF.

This clonotype was seen ten or more times. The V call is TRBV11-2, the J call TRBJ2-3, with 11 bases aligning to TRBD2. The CDR3 has 18 amino acids. Germline CDR1 reads SGHAT; CDR2 reads FQNNGV. J gave up 3 bases and V 1 base, and 9 bases lay outside the gene matches. CDR3 sequence (DNA): TGTGCCAGCAGCTTAGTCCTGCTAGCGGGAGGTCGAACAGATACGCAGTATTTT. Protein sequence: CASSLVLLAGGRTDTQYF.

This clonotype was seen many times. The chain recombines TRBV7-2 with TRBJ2-3, with 10 bases that match TRBD1. Germline V CDR1 and CDR2: SGHTA, FQGNSA. CDR3 length equals 15 residues. V was pared by 6 bases and J by 0 bases, with 3 bases of the junction left unmatched. CDR3 nucleotides: TGTGCCAGCAGTGACAGGGGGCCTAGCACAGATACGCAGTATTTT. Its translation is CASSDRGPSTDTQYF.

There are many counts of this clonotype. This chain joins TRBV12-3 or TRBV12-4 and TRBJ2-5; D uncertain. The CDR3 loop spans 13 amino acids. Trimming stripped 2 bases from V and 2 bases from J, with 6 bases between. The CDR3: CASSLQLQETQYF. In DNA, the CDR3 is TGTGCCAGCAGTTTACAGCTACAAGAGACCCAGTACTTC.

This clonotype was detected many times. The rearrangement uses TRBV14 and TRBJ2-7; 7 nucleotides agree with TRBD2. V shed 4 bases, J shed 4 bases, and the junction held 16 bases outside the gene matches. Germline-derived CDR1 and CDR2 are SGHDN and FVKESK. The CDR3 spans 17 residues. The CDR3 sequence is CASSRHRGGSSSYEQYF. CDR3 nucleotides: TGTGCCAGCAGCCGCCACCGGGGCGGGAGTTCTTCGTACGAGCAGTACTTC.

This clonotype was found many times. V gene TRBV6-4 combines with J gene TRBJ2-2; TRBD1 or TRBD2 may be the D gene (5 bases each). The CDR3 spans 14 residues. Germline assignment: CDR1 MRHNA and CDR2 SNTAGT. The V and J ends lost 8 bases and 4 bases respectively, with 14 bases between them. The CDR3 nucleotides are TGTGCCAGCCGAGGGGCAGGGCCCACCGGGGAGCTGTTTTTT. It yields the protein CASRGAGPTGELFF.